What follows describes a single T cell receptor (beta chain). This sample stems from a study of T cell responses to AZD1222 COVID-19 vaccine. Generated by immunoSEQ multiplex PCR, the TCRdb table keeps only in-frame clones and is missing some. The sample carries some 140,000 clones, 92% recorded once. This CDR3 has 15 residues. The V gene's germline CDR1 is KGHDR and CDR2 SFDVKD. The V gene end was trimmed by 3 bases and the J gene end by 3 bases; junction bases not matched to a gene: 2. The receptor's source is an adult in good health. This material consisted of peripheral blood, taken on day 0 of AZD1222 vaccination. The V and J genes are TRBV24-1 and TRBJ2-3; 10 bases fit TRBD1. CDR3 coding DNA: TGTGCCACCAGTGATCCGGGACAGGGGACAGATACGCAGTATTTT. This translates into CATSDPGQGTDTQYF.